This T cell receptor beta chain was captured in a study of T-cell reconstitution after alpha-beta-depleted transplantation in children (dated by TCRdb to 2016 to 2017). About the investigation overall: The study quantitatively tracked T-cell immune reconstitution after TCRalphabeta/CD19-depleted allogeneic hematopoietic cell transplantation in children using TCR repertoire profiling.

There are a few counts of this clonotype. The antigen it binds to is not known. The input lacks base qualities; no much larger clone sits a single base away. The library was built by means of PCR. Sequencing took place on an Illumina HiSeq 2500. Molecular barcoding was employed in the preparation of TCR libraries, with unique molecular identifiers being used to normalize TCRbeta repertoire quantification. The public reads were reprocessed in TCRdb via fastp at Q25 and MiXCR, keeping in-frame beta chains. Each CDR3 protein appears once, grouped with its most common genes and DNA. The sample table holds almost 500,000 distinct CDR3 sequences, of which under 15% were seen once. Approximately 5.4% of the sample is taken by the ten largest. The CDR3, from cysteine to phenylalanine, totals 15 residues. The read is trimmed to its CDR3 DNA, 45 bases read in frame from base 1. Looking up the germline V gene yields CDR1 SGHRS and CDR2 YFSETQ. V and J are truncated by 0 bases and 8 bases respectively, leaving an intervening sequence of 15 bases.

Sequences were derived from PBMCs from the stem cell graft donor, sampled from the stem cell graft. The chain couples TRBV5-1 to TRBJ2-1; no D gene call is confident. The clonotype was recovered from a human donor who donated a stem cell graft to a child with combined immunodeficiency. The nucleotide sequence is TGCGCCAGCAGCTTGGTTAGCCCCCATTTGGATGAGCAGTTCTTC. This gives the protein CASSLVSPHLDEQFF.